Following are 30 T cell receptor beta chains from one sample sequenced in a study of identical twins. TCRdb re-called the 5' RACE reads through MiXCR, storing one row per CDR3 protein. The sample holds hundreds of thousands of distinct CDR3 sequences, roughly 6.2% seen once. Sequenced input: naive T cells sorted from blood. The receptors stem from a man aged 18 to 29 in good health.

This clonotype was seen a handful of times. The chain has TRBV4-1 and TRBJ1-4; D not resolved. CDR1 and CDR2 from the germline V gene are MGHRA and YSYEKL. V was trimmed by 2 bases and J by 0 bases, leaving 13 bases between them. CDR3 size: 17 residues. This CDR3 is CASSQPFPSATNEKLFF. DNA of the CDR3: TGCGCCAGCAGCCAACCATTTCCAAGTGCAACTAATGAAAAACTGTTTTTT.

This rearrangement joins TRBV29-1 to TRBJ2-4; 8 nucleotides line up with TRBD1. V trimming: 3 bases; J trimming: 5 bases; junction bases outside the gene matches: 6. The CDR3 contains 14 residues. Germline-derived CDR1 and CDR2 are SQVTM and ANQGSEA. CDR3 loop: CSVEETGVENIQYF. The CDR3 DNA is TGCAGCGTTGAGGAGACAGGGGTCGAAAACATTCAGTACTTC.

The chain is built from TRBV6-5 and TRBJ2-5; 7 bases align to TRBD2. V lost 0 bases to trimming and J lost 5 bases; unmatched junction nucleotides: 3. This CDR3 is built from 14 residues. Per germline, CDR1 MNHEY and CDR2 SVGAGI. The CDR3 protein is CASSYSIGRETQYF. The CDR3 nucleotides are TGTGCCAGCAGTTACTCGATCGGGAGGGAGACCCAGTACTTC.

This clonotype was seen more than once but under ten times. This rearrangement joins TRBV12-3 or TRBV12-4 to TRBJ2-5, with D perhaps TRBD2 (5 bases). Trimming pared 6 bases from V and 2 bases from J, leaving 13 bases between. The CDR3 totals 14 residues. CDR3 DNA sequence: TGTGCCAGCAGCCTTCGAGCGGTACAAGAGACCCAGTACTTC. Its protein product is CASSLRAVQETQYF.

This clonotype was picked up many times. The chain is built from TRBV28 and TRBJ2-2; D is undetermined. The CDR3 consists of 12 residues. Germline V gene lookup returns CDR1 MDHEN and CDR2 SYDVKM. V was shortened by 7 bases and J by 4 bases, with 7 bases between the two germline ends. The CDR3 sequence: CASKVLTGELFF. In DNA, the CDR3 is TGTGCCAGCAAGGTCCTCACCGGGGAGCTGTTTTTT.

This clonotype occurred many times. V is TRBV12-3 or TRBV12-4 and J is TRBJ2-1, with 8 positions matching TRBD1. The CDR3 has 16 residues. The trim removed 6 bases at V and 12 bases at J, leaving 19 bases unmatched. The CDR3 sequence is CASRTPQGTGRVGQFF. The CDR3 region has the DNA TGTGCCAGCAGGACGCCCCAAGGGACAGGCCGGGTGGGGCAGTTCTTC.

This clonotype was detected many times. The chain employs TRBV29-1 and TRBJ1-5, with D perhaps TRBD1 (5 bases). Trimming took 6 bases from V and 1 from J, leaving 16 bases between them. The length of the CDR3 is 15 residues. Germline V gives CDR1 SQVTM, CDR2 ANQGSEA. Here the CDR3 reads CSVGEAGFSNQPQHF. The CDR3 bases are TGCAGCGTGGGGGAGGCGGGGTTCAGCAATCAGCCCCAGCATTTT.

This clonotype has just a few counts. CDR3 protein: CASSQGDPTQYF. The CDR3 nucleotides read TGCGCCAGCAGCCAGGGGGACCCGACGCAGTATTTT. The chain has TRBV4-1 and TRBJ2-3, with D tentatively TRBD1 or TRBD2 (5 bases each). The germline gives CDR1 MGHRA, CDR2 YSYEKL. V was clipped by 3 bases and J by 9 bases, with 10 bases between them. The CDR3 runs to 12 residues.

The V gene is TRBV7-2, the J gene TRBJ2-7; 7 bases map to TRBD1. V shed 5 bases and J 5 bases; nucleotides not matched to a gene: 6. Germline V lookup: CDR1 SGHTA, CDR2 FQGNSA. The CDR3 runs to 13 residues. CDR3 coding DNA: TGTGCCAGCAGCGCCCTACAGGGGCACGAGCAGTACTTC. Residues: CASSALQGHEQYF. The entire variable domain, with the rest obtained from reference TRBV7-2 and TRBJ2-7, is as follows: GAGVSQSPSNKVTEKGKDVELRCDPISGHTALYWYRQSLGQGLEFLIYFQGNSAPDKSGLPSDRFSAERTGGSVSTLTIQRTQQEDSAVYLCASSALQGHEQYFGPGTRLTVT.

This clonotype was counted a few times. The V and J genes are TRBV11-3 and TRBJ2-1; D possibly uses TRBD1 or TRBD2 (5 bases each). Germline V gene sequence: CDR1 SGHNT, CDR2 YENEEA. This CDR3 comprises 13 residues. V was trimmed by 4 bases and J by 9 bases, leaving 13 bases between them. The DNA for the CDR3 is TGTGCCAGCAGCTCGACCTTAGGGACTGAGCAGTTCTTC. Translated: CASSSTLGTEQFF.

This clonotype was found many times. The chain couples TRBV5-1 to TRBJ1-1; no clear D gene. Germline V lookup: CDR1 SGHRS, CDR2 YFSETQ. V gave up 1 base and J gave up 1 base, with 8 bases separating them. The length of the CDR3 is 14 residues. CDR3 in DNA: TGCGCCAGCAGCTTGTTCTCGGAGAACACTGAAGCTTTCTTT. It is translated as CASSLFSENTEAFF.

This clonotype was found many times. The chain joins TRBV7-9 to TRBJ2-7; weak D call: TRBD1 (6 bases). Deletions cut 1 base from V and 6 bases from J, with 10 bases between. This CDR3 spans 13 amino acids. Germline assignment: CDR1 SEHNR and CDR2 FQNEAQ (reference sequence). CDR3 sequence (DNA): TGTGCCAGCAGCTTAGACAGGGATCGCGAGCAGTACGTC. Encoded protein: CASSLDRDREQYV.

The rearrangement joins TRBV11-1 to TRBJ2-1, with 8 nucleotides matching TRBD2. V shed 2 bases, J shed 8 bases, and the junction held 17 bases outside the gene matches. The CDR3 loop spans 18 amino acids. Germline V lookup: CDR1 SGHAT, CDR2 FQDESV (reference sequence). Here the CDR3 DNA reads TGTGCCAGCAGCTTACTTCGGGCTGGAGCGGGAGTCCGCGATGAGCAGTTCTTC. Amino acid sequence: CASSLLRAGAGVRDEQFF.

CDR3: CSARGLTSGRGQYTDTQYF. The CDR3 nucleotides are TGCAGTGCTAGAGGCTTGACTAGCGGGAGGGGACAGTACACAGATACGCAGTATTTT. This rearrangement joins TRBV20-1 to TRBJ2-3, with 14 positions matching TRBD2. The ends lost 1 base at V and 2 bases at J; junction bases unmatched: 11. Germline V gene lookup returns CDR1 DFQATT and CDR2 SNEGSKA (reference sequence). The CDR3 is 19 amino acids.

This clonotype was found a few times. The CDR3 DNA sequence: TGCAGTGCTAGAGAATCCGCTAGCGGGAGTGGGACCCAGTACTTC. This gives the protein CSARESASGSGTQYF. The V call is TRBV20-1, the J call TRBJ2-5; 10 bases line up with TRBD2. Germline CDR1 reads DFQATT; CDR2 reads SNEGSKA (reference sequence). The CDR3 contains 15 residues. V shed 0 bases and J 7 bases; nucleotides not matched to a gene: 8.

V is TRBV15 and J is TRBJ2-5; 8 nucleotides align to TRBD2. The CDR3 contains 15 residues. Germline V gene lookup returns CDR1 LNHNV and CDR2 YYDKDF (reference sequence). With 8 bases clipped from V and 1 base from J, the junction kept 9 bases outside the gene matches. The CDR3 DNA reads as TGTGCCACCGGGGGGGGACTAGATCGCCAAGAGACCCAGTACTTC. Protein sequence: CATGGGLDRQETQYF. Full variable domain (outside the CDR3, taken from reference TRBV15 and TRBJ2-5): DAMVIQNPRYQVTQFGKPVTLSCSQTLNHNVMYWYQQKSSQAPKLLFHYYDKDFNNEADTPDNFQSRRPNTSFCFLDIRSPGLGDTAMYLCATGGGLDRQETQYFGPGTRLLVL.

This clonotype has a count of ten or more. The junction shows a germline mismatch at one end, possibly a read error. CDR3 sequence reads: CASSLAGVETQYF. CDR3 nucleotide sequence: TGTGCCAGCAGTCTAGCGGGAGTGGAGACCCAGTACTTC. This chain uses TRBV5-1 with TRBJ2-5; 10 bases map to TRBD2. Germline V lookup: CDR1 SGHRS, CDR2 YFSETQ. This CDR3 is 13 amino acids long.

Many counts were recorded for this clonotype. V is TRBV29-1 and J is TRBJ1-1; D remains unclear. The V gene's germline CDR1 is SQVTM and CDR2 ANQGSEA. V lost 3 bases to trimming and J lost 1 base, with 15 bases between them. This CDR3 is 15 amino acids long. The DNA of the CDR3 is TGCAGCGTTGACCCCCCGGAGACAAAGAACACTGAAGCTTTCTTT. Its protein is CSVDPPETKNTEAFF.

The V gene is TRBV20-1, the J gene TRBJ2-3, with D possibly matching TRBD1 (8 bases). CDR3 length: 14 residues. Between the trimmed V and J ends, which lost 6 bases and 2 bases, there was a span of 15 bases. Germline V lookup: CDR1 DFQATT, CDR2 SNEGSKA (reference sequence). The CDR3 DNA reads TGCAGTGCACAACAGGGGGGGAACACAGATACGCAGTATTTT. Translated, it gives CSAQQGGNTDTQYF.

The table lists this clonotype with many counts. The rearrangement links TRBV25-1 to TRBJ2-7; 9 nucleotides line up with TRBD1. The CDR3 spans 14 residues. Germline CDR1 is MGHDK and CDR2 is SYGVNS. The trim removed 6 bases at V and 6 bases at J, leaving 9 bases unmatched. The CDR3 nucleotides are TGTGCCAGCAGCCTGCACCGGGACAGGGTCGAGCAGTACGTC. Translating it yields CASSLHRDRVEQYV.

CDR3 sequence: CASTYGSRQFF. The DNA for the CDR3 is TGTGCCAGCACCTACGGGTCACGGCAGTTCTTC. The gene calls are TRBV7-9 and TRBJ2-1; no clear D. Germline lookup yields CDR1 SEHNR and CDR2 FQNEAQ (reference sequence). V was trimmed by 7 bases and J by 12 bases, leaving 13 bases between them. The CDR3 consists of 11 residues. Together with reference TRBV7-9 and TRBJ2-1, the CDR3 gives the full variable domain: DTGVSQNPRHKITKRGQNVTFRCDPISEHNRLYWYRQTLGQGPEFLTYFQNEAQLEKSRLLSDRFSAERPKGSFSTLEIQRTEQGDSAMYLCASTYGSRQFFGPGTRLTVL.

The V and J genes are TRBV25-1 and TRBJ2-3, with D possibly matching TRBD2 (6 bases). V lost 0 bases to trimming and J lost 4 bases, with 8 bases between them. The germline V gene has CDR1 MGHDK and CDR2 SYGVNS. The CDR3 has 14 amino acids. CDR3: CASSEYGEADTQYF. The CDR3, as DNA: TGTGCCAGCAGTGAATATGGGGAGGCAGATACGCAGTATTTT. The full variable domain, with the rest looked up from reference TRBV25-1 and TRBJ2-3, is EADIYQTPRYLVIGTGKKITLECSQTMGHDKMYWYQQDPGMELHLIHYSYGVNSTEKGDLSSESTVSRIRTEHFPLTLESARPSHTSQYLCASSEYGEADTQYFGPGTRLTVL.

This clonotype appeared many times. The CDR3 loop reads CASTLLKGFGYEQYF. CDR3 DNA sequence: TGTGCCAGCACCCTCTTGAAGGGGTTCGGCTACGAGCAGTACTTC. The chain links TRBV5-6 to TRBJ2-7, with a tentative D call TRBD1 (5 bases). The germline V and J ends were trimmed by 6 bases and 3 bases, with 19 bases remaining between them. Looked up from germline, CDR1 is SGHDT and CDR2 is YYEEEE. The length of the CDR3 is 15 residues.

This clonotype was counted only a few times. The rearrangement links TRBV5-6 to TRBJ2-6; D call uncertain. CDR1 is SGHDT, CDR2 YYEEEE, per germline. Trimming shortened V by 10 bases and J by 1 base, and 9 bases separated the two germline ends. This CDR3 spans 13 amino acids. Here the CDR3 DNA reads TGTGCCGGGCCGGGTTCTGGGGCCAACGTCCTGACTTTC. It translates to CAGPGSGANVLTF. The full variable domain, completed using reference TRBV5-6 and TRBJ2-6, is DAGVTQSPTHLIKTRGQQVTLRCSPKSGHDTVSWYQQALGQGPQFIFQYYEEEERQRGNFPDRFSGHQFPNYSSELNVNALLLGDSALYLCAGPGSGANVLTFGAGSRLTVL.

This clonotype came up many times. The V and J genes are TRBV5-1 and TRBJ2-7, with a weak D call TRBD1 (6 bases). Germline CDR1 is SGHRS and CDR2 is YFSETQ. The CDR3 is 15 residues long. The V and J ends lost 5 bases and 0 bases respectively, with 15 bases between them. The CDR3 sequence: CASSLLTGSSYEQYV. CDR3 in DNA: TGCGCCAGCAGTTTACTGACAGGATCCTCCTACGAGCAGTACGTC.

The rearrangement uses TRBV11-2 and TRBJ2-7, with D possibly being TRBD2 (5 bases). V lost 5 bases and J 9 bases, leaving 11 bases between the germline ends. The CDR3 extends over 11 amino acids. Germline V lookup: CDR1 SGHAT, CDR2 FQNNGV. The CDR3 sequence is CASSQHEGQYV. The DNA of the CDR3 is TGTGCCAGCAGCCAACACGAGGGGCAGTACGTC.

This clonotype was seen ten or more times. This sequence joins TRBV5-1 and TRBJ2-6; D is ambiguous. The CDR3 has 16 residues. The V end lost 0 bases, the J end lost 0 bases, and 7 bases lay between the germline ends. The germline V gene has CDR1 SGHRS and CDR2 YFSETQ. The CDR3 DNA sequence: TGCGCCAGCAGCTTGGCGGGCAACTCTGGGGCCAACGTCCTGACTTTC. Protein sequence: CASSLAGNSGANVLTF.

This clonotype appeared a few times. In DNA, the CDR3 is TGTGCCAGCAAAAAGAAGACGGGGGAAAAACTGTTTTTT. Encoded protein: CASKKKTGEKLFF. V gene TRBV27 combines with J gene TRBJ1-4; D is unclear. CDR1 MNHEY and CDR2 SMNVEV come from the germline V gene (reference sequence). The V end was cut by 7 bases, the J end by 8 bases, with 14 bases between. The CDR3 loop spans 13 amino acids.

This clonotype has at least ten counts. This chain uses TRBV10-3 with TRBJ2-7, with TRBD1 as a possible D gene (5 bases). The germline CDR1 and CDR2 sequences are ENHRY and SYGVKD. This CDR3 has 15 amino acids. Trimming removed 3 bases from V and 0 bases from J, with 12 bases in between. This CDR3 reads CAISDKQDYSYEQYF. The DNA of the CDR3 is TGTGCCATCAGTGACAAACAGGATTACTCCTACGAGCAGTACTTC.

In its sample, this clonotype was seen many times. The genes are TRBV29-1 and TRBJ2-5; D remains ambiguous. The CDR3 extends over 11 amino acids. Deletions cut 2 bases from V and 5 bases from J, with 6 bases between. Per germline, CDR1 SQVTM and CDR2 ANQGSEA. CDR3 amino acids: CSVEFGETQYF. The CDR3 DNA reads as TGCAGCGTTGAATTCGGGGAGACCCAGTACTTC.